Each of the 31 T cell receptor beta chains below was sequenced from the same sample in a study of cytomegalovirus exposure and HLA in healthy donors (dated by TCRdb to 2016 to 2017). The library was obtained by the immunoSEQ multiplex PCR assay. For the multiplex PCR, a mixture combining 60 forward primers for TCR Vbeta segments and 13 reverse primers for TCR Jbeta segments was used. Not all clones reach the TCRdb copy of this immuneACCESS table, which keeps in-frame sequences only. Checked studies attribute under half of the gap to unresolved V genes and leave the rest unexplained. The sample table shows approximately 190,000 clones, and 70% to 80% are seen once. The biggest ten clones account for 2% to 2.5% of the sample. Sequencing was carried out using PBMCs. The source is a woman in her twenties or thirties in good health and CMV-seropositive.

The rearrangement uses TRBV5-1 and TRBJ2-1, with 8 bases lining up with TRBD1. Germline CDR1 SGHRS, CDR2 YFSETQ. The J segment lost 3 bases and the V segment lost 0 bases, leaving 2 bases of the junction unmatched. CDR3 length: 15 amino acids. CDR3 residues: CASSLGDRYYNEQFF. CDR3 nucleotide sequence: TGCGCCAGCAGCTTGGGGGACAGGTACTACAATGAGCAGTTCTTC.

The chain combines TRBV5-4 with TRBJ1-4; maybe TRBD1 (6 bases). The V gene lost 3 bases and the J gene lost 8 bases, with 20 bases spanning the gap. The CDR3 length is 16 residues. The germline V gene has CDR1 SGHNT and CDR2 YYREEE (reference sequence). The CDR3 sequence is CASSSGGGGAVEKLFF. DNA of the CDR3: TGTGCCAGCAGCTCGGGAGGCGGGGGGGCGGTGGAAAAACTGTTTTTT.

The chain employs TRBV9 and TRBJ2-7; possible D gene TRBD1, 6 bases. The ends were cut back, 6 bases at V and 4 bases at J, with 20 bases in the middle. Germline assignment: CDR1 SGDLS and CDR2 YYNGEE. The CDR3 loop spans 15 amino acids. CDR3 nucleotide sequence: TGTGCCAGCAACCGTCACCGGGACAAAGAATACGAGCAGTACTTC. This codes for CASNRHRDKEYEQYF.

The chain has TRBV9 and TRBJ2-2; TRBD1 might be the D (6 bases). Germline CDR1 reads SGDLS; CDR2 reads YYNGEE. The V gene lost 6 bases and the J gene lost 1 base, with 13 bases spanning the gap. CDR3 length: 15 amino acids. In DNA, the CDR3 is TGTGCCAGCACCCTAGGGGGACAGAACACCGGGGAGCTGTTTTTT. It encodes CASTLGGQNTGELFF.

This chain links TRBV10-3 with TRBJ2-7, with 8 bases aligning to TRBD1. Germline V CDR1 and CDR2: ENHRY, SYGVKD. Losses at the gene ends were 6 bases for V and 4 bases for J; bases not matched to a gene: 11. The CDR3 is made up of 15 amino acids. DNA of the CDR3: TGTGCCATCAGAGACCTAACGACAGGGGCTTACGAGCAGTACTTC. This codes for CAIRDLTTGAYEQYF.

The V gene is TRBV4-3, the J gene TRBJ2-3, with 8 positions matching TRBD2. Germline CDR1 reads LGHNA; CDR2 reads YSLEER. The length of the CDR3 is 13 residues. Losses at the gene ends were 4 bases for V and 5 bases for J; bases not matched to a gene: 2. The CDR3 nucleotides are TGCGCCAGCAGCCTAGCGGGGAGAGATACGCAGTATTTT. This sequence encodes CASSLAGRDTQYF.

This chain uses TRBV21-1 with TRBJ2-3; the DNA was not used to check the table's D call, TRBD2. TRBV21-1 is flagged as a pseudogene. The length of the CDR3 is 13 residues. The CDR3 DNA reads TGTGCCAGCCGATGGGGGGAGTCAGATACGCAGTATTTT. This translates into CASRWGESDTQYF.

The chain combines TRBV18 with TRBJ2-1, with TRBD2 matching over 7 bases. Trimming at V came to 0 bases and at J to 4 bases, leaving 18 bases not matched to a gene. The CDR3 runs to 20 residues. CDR1 KGHSH and CDR2 LQKENI come from the germline V gene. The CDR3 is CASSPPRASGSSMSYNEQFF. Here the CDR3 DNA reads TGTGCCAGCTCACCACCGAGGGCTAGCGGTTCTTCAATGTCTTACAATGAGCAGTTCTTC.

The sample holds a few counts of this clone. The chain carries TRBV30 and TRBJ2-2, with 10 bases identical to TRBD2. The germline V gene encodes CDR1 GTSNPN and CDR2 SVGIG (reference sequence). Trimming cost V 1 base and J 4 bases; bases outside gene matches: 6. The CDR3 consists of 16 residues. The CDR3 sequence: CAWSDSSGRITGELFF. In DNA, the CDR3 is TGTGCCTGGAGTGACTCTAGCGGGAGAATCACCGGGGAGCTGTTTTTT. The whole variable domain, filled in from reference TRBV30 and TRBJ2-2, reads SQTIHQWPATLVQPVGSPLSLECTVEGTSNPNLYWYRQAAGRGLQLLFYSVGIGQISSEVPQNLSASRPQDRQFILSSKKLLLSDSGFYLCAWSDSSGRITGELFFGEGSRLTVL.

This clone was observed a handful of times. The chain has TRBV9 and TRBJ2-2, with TRBD1 matching 9 bases. V lost 1 base and J lost 7; bases outside the gene matches: 5. CDR3 length: 15 residues. The germline V gene has CDR1 SGDLS and CDR2 YYNGEE. The CDR3 spells CASSVRQGVDGELFF. The CDR3 bases are TGTGCCAGCAGCGTAAGACAGGGGGTCGACGGGGAGCTGTTTTTT.

V usage is TRBV5-4 and J usage is TRBJ2-5; TRBD1 is a possible D gene (5 bases). CDR3 length: 13 amino acids. V dropped 7 bases and J dropped 5 bases, with 15 bases sitting between them. Germline-derived CDR1 and CDR2 are SGHNT and YYREEE (reference sequence). The CDR3 reads CASGWKGAETQYF. In nucleotides, the CDR3 is TGTGCCAGCGGCTGGAAAGGGGCGGAGACCCAGTACTTC.

V usage is TRBV9 and J usage is TRBJ2-2; the match to TRBD2 covers 10 bases. The CDR3 is made up of 15 amino acids. The germline CDR1 and CDR2 sequences are SGDLS and YYNGEE. V lost 2 bases, J lost 3 bases, and 1 base stayed unmatched. The CDR3 bases are TGTGCCAGCAGCGTCCTAGCGGGGGACACCGGGGAGCTGTTTTTT. Translated, it gives CASSVLAGDTGELFF.

Details on this clone: The junction differs from germline at one of its ends, possibly a read error. The chain has TRBV10-3 and TRBJ2-7; 8 bases are a match to TRBD2. Germline CDR1 ENHRY, CDR2 SYGVKD. This CDR3 contains 12 residues. The CDR3 coding sequence is TGTGCCATCAGTGAGGACACCGGGACTAGAAGCTTC. Its protein is CAISEDTGTRSF.

The chain is built from TRBV6-4 and TRBJ1-4; TRBD1 matches at 11 bases. CDR3 length: 14 amino acids. CDR1 is MRHNA, CDR2 SNTAGT, per germline. Germline trimming cut 6 bases from V and 8 bases from J; bases unmatched to any gene: 5. CDR3 nucleotides: TGTGCCAGCAGGCACCGGGACAGGGGGGAAAAACTGTTTTTT. It is translated as CASRHRDRGEKLFF.

The chain joins TRBV5-6 to TRBJ1-6; possible D gene TRBD1, 5 bases. The CDR3 runs to 14 residues. The germline V gene has CDR1 SGHDT and CDR2 YYEEEE. V dropped 0 bases and J dropped 9 bases, with 10 bases sitting between them. The CDR3 nucleotides are TGTGCCAGCAGCTTGGAAGGGGCCGTTTCACCCCTCCACTTT. Protein sequence: CASSLEGAVSPLHF.

The gene calls are TRBV20-1 and TRBJ1-2; D gene unclear. This CDR3 has 11 residues. Germline assignment: CDR1 DFQATT and CDR2 SNEGSKA (reference sequence). Trimming pared 1 base from V and 2 bases from J, leaving 2 bases between. CDR3: CSARVNYGYTF. The CDR3, as DNA: TGCAGTGCTAGAGTAAACTATGGCTACACCTTC.

The genes are TRBV19 and TRBJ1-5, with 10 nucleotides matching TRBD1. V trimming: 7 bases; J trimming: 0 bases; junction bases outside the gene matches: 12. Per the germline V gene, CDR1 is LNHDA and CDR2 is SQIVND (reference sequence). CDR3 length: 18 amino acids. As DNA, the CDR3 is TGTGCCAGTATCTCAGGTGGGACAGGGGATTATAGCAATCAGCCCCAGCATTTT. It translates to CASISGGTGDYSNQPQHF.

The count of this clone is one. The genes are TRBV7-2 and TRBJ1-2; 8 bases map to TRBD1. J gave up 8 bases and V 1 base, and 12 bases lay outside the gene matches. Germline CDR1 reads SGHTA; CDR2 reads FQGNSA. The CDR3 runs 16 residues. The chain's CDR3 is CASSLGTGSQLYGYTF. CDR3 nucleotide sequence: TGTGCCAGCAGCTTAGGGACAGGGTCCCAACTATACGGCTACACCTTC.

The chain is built from TRBV5-4 and TRBJ2-2; a weak D match, TRBD2 (6 bases). V dropped 4 bases and J dropped 1 base, with 8 bases sitting between them. Germline assignment: CDR1 SGHNT and CDR2 YYREEE (reference sequence). There are 14 residues in the CDR3. As DNA, the CDR3 is TGTGCCAGCAGCCCGGGGGTGAACACCGGGGAGCTGTTTTTT. Its protein is CASSPGVNTGELFF.

The V gene is TRBV25-1, the J gene TRBJ1-5; 10 bases fit TRBD1. Trimming at V came to 3 bases and at J to 3 bases, leaving 5 bases not matched to a gene. Per germline, CDR1 MGHDK and CDR2 SYGVNS. The CDR3 is 16 residues long. DNA for the CDR3: TGTGCCAGCAGTGAGGCGGGACAGGGGTACAATCAGCCCCAGCATTTT. It translates to CASSEAGQGYNQPQHF.

This clone showed up just once. The chain recombines TRBV18 with TRBJ1-1; perhaps TRBD1 as D (6 bases). Germline CDR1 reads KGHSH; CDR2 reads LQKENI. CDR3 length: 14 amino acids. V dropped 5 bases and J dropped 0 bases, with 10 bases sitting between them. The CDR3 loop reads CASSAGVMNTEAFF. DNA for the CDR3: TGTGCCAGCTCAGCAGGGGTAATGAACACTGAAGCTTTCTTT.

The V gene is TRBV18, the J gene TRBJ1-1; D is perhaps TRBD1 (6 bases). Germline-derived CDR1 and CDR2 are KGHSH and LQKENI. The CDR3 totals 14 residues. Trimming took off 4 bases at V and 1 base at J, with 10 bases between the two ends. CDR3 DNA sequence: TGTGCCAGCTCACTAGGGACAAAGAACACTGAAGCTTTCTTT. Its protein is CASSLGTKNTEAFF. Full variable domain (outside the CDR3, taken from reference TRBV18 and TRBJ1-1): NAGVMQNPRHLVRRRGQEARLRCSPMKGHSHVYWYRQLPEEGLKFMVYLQKENIIDESGMPKERFSAEFPKEGPSILRIQQVVRGDSAAYFCASSLGTKNTEAFFGQGTRLTVV.

Details on this clone: Distinct nucleotide sequences in the sample also encode this CDR3. The chain uses TRBV6-5 and TRBJ2-7; D is uncertain. Germline CDR1 and CDR2: MNHEY and SVGAGI. CDR3 length: 11 residues. V dropped 4 bases and J dropped 4 bases, with 5 bases sitting between them. The CDR3 nucleotides read TGTGCCAGCAGTTCTCTTTACGAGCAGTACTTC. Translation: CASSSLYEQYF.

The chain combines TRBV7-2 with TRBJ1-4; tentative D call: TRBD1 (5 bases). Trimming left V 1 base short and J 4 bases short, with 7 bases between. The CDR3 is 14 amino acids. Germline V gene lookup returns CDR1 SGHTA and CDR2 FQGNSA. The CDR3 DNA follows: TGTGCCAGCAGCTTAGGGGGACTTAATGAAAAACTGTTTTTT. This encodes CASSLGGLNEKLFF.

The CDR3 nucleotides read TGCGCCAGCAGCCAAGACCAGGGGGCGCAAAATGAGCAGTTCTTC. It is translated as CASSQDQGAQNEQFF. V is TRBV4-3 and J is TRBJ2-1; 8 bases line up with TRBD1. The V and J ends lost 0 bases and 7 bases, in that order; junction bases with no gene match: 5. The CDR3 has 15 amino acids. Germline CDR1 and CDR2: LGHNA and YSLEER.

The chain combines TRBV4-3 with TRBJ1-5; D is undetermined. Per the germline V gene, CDR1 is LGHNA and CDR2 is YSLEER. The CDR3 is made up of 14 amino acids. V lost 0 bases, J lost 4 bases, and 7 bases lay in between. The CDR3 reads CASSQDERNQPQHF. The DNA for the CDR3 is TGCGCCAGCAGCCAAGATGAGCGAAATCAGCCCCAGCATTTT.

This sequence joins TRBV5-1 and TRBJ2-3, with 9 bases aligning to TRBD1. Germline CDR1 SGHRS, CDR2 YFSETQ. This CDR3 comprises 15 residues. V shed 7 bases and J 5 bases; nucleotides not matched to a gene: 11. The CDR3 spells CASDPGTGPGDTQYF. DNA of the CDR3: TGCGCCAGCGACCCCGGGACAGGGCCCGGAGATACGCAGTATTTT. Combining the CDR3 with reference TRBV5-1 and TRBJ2-3 gives the whole variable domain KAGVTQTPRYLIKTRGQQVTLSCSPISGHRSVSWYQQTPGQGLQFLFEYFSETQRNKGNFPGRFSGRQFSNSRSEMNVSTLELGDSALYLCASDPGTGPGDTQYFGPGTRLTVL.

The CDR3 nucleotides are TGTGCCAGCAGCCTCCAGACAGGACCGATGAACACTGAAGCTTTCTTT. This gives the protein CASSLQTGPMNTEAFF. The chain links TRBV7-6 to TRBJ1-1, with D maybe TRBD1 (6 bases). Germline assignment: CDR1 SGHVS and CDR2 FNYEAQ. The CDR3 extends over 16 amino acids. With 5 bases removed from V and 0 bases from J, the gap between germline ends came to 16 bases.

This clone has more than one count but fewer than ten. Distinct nucleotide sequences in the sample also encode this CDR3. The J gene is TRBJ1-6, the V gene TRBV2, with D unclear. The V gene lost 4 bases and the J gene lost 0 bases, with 7 bases spanning the gap. In germline, CDR1 is SNHLY, CDR2 FYNNEI. CDR3 length: 15 amino acids. The CDR3 here is CASSGGSSYNSPLHF. CDR3 nucleotides: TGTGCCAGCAGTGGAGGGAGCTCCTATAATTCACCCCTCCACTTT.

The rearrangement links TRBV6-5 to TRBJ2-4; no clear D gene. CDR3 length: 14 amino acids. Trimming shortened V by 6 bases and J by 8 bases, and 17 bases separated the two germline ends. From germline, CDR1 is MNHEY and CDR2 SVGAGI. In DNA form, the CDR3 reads TGTGCCAGCAGAGCCGGGTTGAGTATGGACATTCAGTACTTC. It codes for CASRAGLSMDIQYF.

The CDR3 is CASSLYGLSGNEQFF. CDR3 DNA: TGTGCCAGCAGCTTGTACGGTTTATCGGGGAATGAGCAGTTCTTC. V usage is TRBV5-6 and J usage is TRBJ2-1, with a possible D match to TRBD2 (5 bases). V was cut by 1 base and J by 7 bases, with 15 bases left in between. Germline CDR1 and CDR2: SGHDT and YYEEEE. The CDR3 sequence is 15 residues long.